The 10 T cell receptor beta chains given below trace back to one sample, sequenced in a study of T-cell reconstitution after alpha-beta-depleted transplantation in children. Unique molecular identifiers were incorporated into the prepared TCRbeta library. MiXCR, applied by TCRdb to the PCR reads, yields one record per CDR3 protein. Here the sample spans a few hundred thousand distinct CDR3 sequences, approximately 30% being singletons. The input for sequencing was PBMCs, taken before TCRalphabeta/CD19-depleted stem cell transplant. Receptors originate from a boy under three years old with Wiskott-Aldrich syndrome, due to receive a stem cell transplant.

The chain recombines TRBV5-5 with TRBJ2-1; the D is unclear. Germline lookup yields CDR1 SGHKS and CDR2 YYEKEE (reference sequence). This CDR3 region has 13 residues. V lost 3 bases and J lost 2, with 6 bases in between. This chain's CDR3 is CASSWFPYNEQFF. The CDR3 coding sequence is TGTGCCAGCAGCTGGTTCCCCTACAATGAGCAGTTCTTC.

J is TRBJ2-3 and V is TRBV11-2, with a possible D match to TRBD2 (6 bases). V lost 3 bases to trimming and J lost 0 bases, with 10 bases between them. The CDR3 is 15 amino acids. Germline V lookup: CDR1 SGHAT, CDR2 FQNNGV. CDR3 protein: CASSFTSRSTDTQYF. The CDR3 coding sequence is TGTGCCAGCAGCTTTACTAGCCGGAGCACAGATACGCAGTATTTT.

The gene calls are TRBV28 and TRBJ2-1; 7 bases fit TRBD2. CDR1 and CDR2 from the germline V gene are MDHEN and SYDVKM. The CDR3 sequence is 15 residues long. With 2 bases clipped from V and 7 bases from J, the junction kept 8 bases outside the gene matches. The CDR3 DNA sequence: TGTGCCAGCAGTTTACCTAGCGGACTTCTGAATGAGCAGTTCTTC. Translation: CASSLPSGLLNEQFF.

This clonotype was counted a few times. For the CDR3, the DNA is TGTGCCAGCAGCCAACGGGAGCTCACATCCTACGAGCAGTACTTC. Its protein product is CASSQRELTSYEQYF. The V gene is TRBV7-9, the J gene TRBJ2-7; tentative D call: TRBD2 (6 bases). Deletions cut 5 bases from V and 1 base from J, with 15 bases between. Germline V lookup: CDR1 SEHNR, CDR2 FQNEAQ (reference sequence). The CDR3 has 15 amino acids.

The genes are TRBV5-1 and TRBJ2-1, with 8 bases that match TRBD2. Germline trimming cut 3 bases from V and 2 bases from J; bases unmatched to any gene: 7. Per the germline V gene, CDR1 is SGHRS and CDR2 is YFSETQ. The CDR3 totals 16 residues. CDR3 sequence reads: CASSSPAGVAYNEQFF. DNA of the CDR3: TGCGCCAGCAGCTCCCCAGCGGGAGTAGCCTACAATGAGCAGTTCTTC.

The chain employs TRBV7-2 and TRBJ2-1; no firm D call. Between the trimmed V and J ends, which lost 1 base and 7 bases, there was a span of 8 bases. Germline CDR1 and CDR2: SGHTA and FQGNSA. The CDR3 covers 13 residues. CDR3 sequence (DNA): TGTGCCAGCAGCTTAGGTTGGCTAAATGAGCAGTTCTTC. Translating gives CASSLGWLNEQFF.

The chain links TRBV6-1 to TRBJ2-3, with D perhaps matching TRBD2 (6 bases). This CDR3 region has 14 residues. CDR1 and CDR2 (germline): MNHNS, SASEGT. The V gene lost 6 bases and the J gene lost 7 bases, with 17 bases spanning the gap. In DNA, the CDR3 is TGTGCCAGCAGGAACCCGGGAGTGTCTAATACGCAGTATTTT. Its translation: CASRNPGVSNTQYF.

The chain has TRBV20-1 and TRBJ2-7; 9 positions agree with TRBD2. Trimming took 0 bases from V and 5 from J; bases not matched to a gene: 11. The CDR3 runs 16 residues. Germline-derived CDR1 and CDR2 are DFQATT and SNEGSKA (reference sequence). The CDR3: CSARDSGREGRNEQYF. The CDR3 nucleotides read TGCAGTGCTAGAGATTCAGGGCGGGAGGGCCGGAACGAGCAGTACTTC.

The chain couples TRBV7-2 to TRBJ2-5; the D gene is possibly TRBD1 (6 bases). CDR1 is SGHTA, CDR2 FQGNSA, per germline. Deletions cut 4 bases from V and 1 base from J, with 13 bases between. The CDR3 sequence is 15 residues long. The CDR3 nucleotides are TGTGCCAGCAGCTCCTACAGGGCCCTCCAAGAGACCCAGTACTTC. Protein sequence: CASSSYRALQETQYF.

This clonotype was recorded a few times. The chain combines TRBV12-3 or TRBV12-4 with TRBJ2-1; D is unresolved. The length of the CDR3 is 11 residues. V was trimmed by 5 bases and J by 7 bases, leaving 6 bases between them. The CDR3 protein is CASSVKNEQFF. DNA for the CDR3: TGTGCCAGCAGTGTGAAGAATGAGCAGTTCTTC.